This TCR beta chain was sequenced for a study of blood T cells in healthy people across ages. Trimming stripped 2 bases from V and 3 bases from J, with 13 bases between. CDR3 length: 15 amino acids. The second PCR ran roughly 7 to 12 cycles with a sample-barcoded 5' primer and J-beta primers. A single record per CDR3 protein comes from TCRdb applying MiXCR to the 5' RACE reads. This sample has 800,000 to 1,300,000 distinct CDR3 sequences, with about 23% found just once. The same specimen was also included in a second study, on T cells of mothers and their children.

Sequences were obtained from blood. The chain recombines TRBV12-3 or TRBV12-4 with TRBJ1-1; D is ambiguous. This TCR was sampled from a girl aged 2 to 10 in good health. CDR3 DNA: TGTGCCAGCAGTTTAATAGACGGCGGACACACTGAAGCTTTCTTT. Protein product: CASSLIDGGHTEAFF.